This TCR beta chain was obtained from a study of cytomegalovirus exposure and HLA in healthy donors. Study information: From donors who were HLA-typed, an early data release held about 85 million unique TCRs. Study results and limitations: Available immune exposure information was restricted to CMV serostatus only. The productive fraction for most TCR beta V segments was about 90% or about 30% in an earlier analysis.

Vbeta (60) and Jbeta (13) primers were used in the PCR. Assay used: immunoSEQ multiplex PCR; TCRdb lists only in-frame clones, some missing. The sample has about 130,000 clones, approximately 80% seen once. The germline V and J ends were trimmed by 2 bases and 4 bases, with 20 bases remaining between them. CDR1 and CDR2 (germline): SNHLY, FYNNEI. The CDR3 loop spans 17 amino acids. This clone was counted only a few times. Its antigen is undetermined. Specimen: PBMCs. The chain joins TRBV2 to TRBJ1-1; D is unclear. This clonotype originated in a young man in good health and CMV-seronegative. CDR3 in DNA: TGTGCCAGCAGTGAAAAAGAAGTCTCGGGGTGGAGCACTGAAGCTTTCTTT. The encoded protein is CASSEKEVSGWSTEAFF.